A selection of T cell receptor beta chains follows, all from one sample in a study of OX40 agonist ivuxolimab in advanced cancers. Assay: immunoSEQ multiplex PCR; the TCRdb copy retains only in-frame clones and omits some. The repertoire has tens of thousands of clones, 75% to 90% of them found once; the top ten carry more than 12%. Sequencing was performed on CD4+ or CD8+ T cells sorted from blood, taken in a trial of the OX40 agonist ivuxolimab. All receptors come from an adult with an advanced solid tumor such as melanoma, head and neck, liver or kidney cancer. Both conserved end residues are part of each CDR3. The order of the fields is J gene, D gene, V gene, clone size, CDR3 protein, CDR3 DNA. The D gene is left open where the match is weak. Some rows mark clone size as missing; the rest say once, few, many or name a class of expanded clone.

TRBJ2-6 - TRBV27 - CASSLGWSPYGSGANVLTF TGTGCCAGCAGTTTAGGATGGAGCCCTTACGGCTCTGGGGCCAACGTCCTGACTTTC
TRBJ2-1 - TRBV15 - CATSRDRSGRENEQFF TGTGCCACCAGCAGAGATAGGTCAGGGAGAGAGAATGAGCAGTTCTTC
TRBJ2-1 TRBD2 TRBV9 - CASSVGSLAGNEQFF TGTGCCAGCAGCGTAGGCTCCCTAGCGGGCAATGAGCAGTTCTTC
TRBJ1-1 TRBD1 TRBV19 - CASSNTGGTTEAFF TGTGCCAGTAGTAATACAGGGGGGACCACTGAAGCTTTCTTT
TRBJ2-7 - TRBV7-9 - CASSLMGEQYF TGTGCCAGCAGCTTAATGGGTGAGCAGTACTTC
TRBJ1-1 - TRBV14 few CASSQDEGVGTEAFF TGTGCCAGCAGCCAAGATGAAGGGGTGGGCACTGAAGCTTTCTTT
TRBJ2-7 - TRBV30 - CAWSVRQNYEQYF TGTGCCTGGAGTGTAAGACAGAACTACGAGCAGTACTTC
TRBJ1-1 - TRBV6-1 - CASSVFPNTEAFF TGTGCCAGCAGTGTCTTCCCTAACACTGAAGCTTTCTTT
TRBJ1-1 - TRBV5-4 - CASSLWAGDSGTEAFF TGTGCCAGCAGCTTGTGGGCAGGGGACTCGGGCACTGAAGCTTTCTTT
TRBJ2-5 - TRBV11-3 medium-sized CASSLSTGPETQYF TGTGCCAGCAGCTTATCGACAGGCCCGGAGACCCAGTACTTC
TRBJ1-3 - TRBV7-2 - CASSFFSGNTIYF TGTGCCAGCAGCTTTTTTTCTGGAAACACCATATATTTT
TRBJ2-2 - TRBV30 - CAWREDGELFF TGTGCCTGGAGAGAGGACGGGGAGCTGTTTTTT
TRBJ1-1 - TRBV19 - CASSISGNTEAFF TGTGCCAGTAGTATAAGTGGGAACACTGAAGCTTTCTTT
TRBJ1-1 - TRBV28 - CASSLGQNTEAFF TGTGCCAGCAGTTTGGGTCAAAACACTGAAGCTTTCTTT
TRBJ1-2 - TRBV28 few CASSPGPGGYTF TGTGCCAGCAGTCCTGGACCGGGCGGCTACACCTTC
TRBJ1-1 - TRBV19 - CASSIVGGTEAFF TGTGCCAGTAGTATAGTGGGAGGGACTGAAGCTTTCTTT
TRBJ2-4 - TRBV29-1 - CSAKDSDKNIQYF TGCAGCGCAAAGGACAGCGACAAAAACATTCAGTACTTC
TRBJ1-2 - TRBV10-3 - CAISPGYGYTF TGTGCCATCAGTCCAGGCTATGGCTACACCTTC
TRBJ2-3 TRBD2 TRBV5-1 few CASSLAVSGRDTQYF TGCGCCAGCAGCTTGGCCGTCAGCGGGAGGGATACGCAGTATTTT
TRBJ1-1 - TRBV4-1 - CASSLRTGTGTEAFF TGCGCCAGCAGCCTTCGAACAGGGACGGGCACTGAAGCTTTCTTT
TRBJ2-7 - TRBV28 - CASSAHPGYEQYF TGTGCCAGCAGTGCCCACCCGGGGTACGAGCAGTACTTC
TRBJ2-4 - TRBV7-9 - CASSLGVTGLENIQYF TGTGCCAGCAGCTTGGGGGTAACTGGGCTGGAAAACATTCAGTACTTC
TRBJ2-3 TRBD2 TRBV2 - CASRKGLAGVTDTQYF TGTGCCAGCAGGAAAGGACTAGCGGGAGTCACAGATACGCAGTATTTT
TRBJ1-2 - TRBV7-9 - CASSQGFGYTF TGTGCCAGCAGCCAGGGATTTGGCTACACCTTC
TRBJ1-2 - TRBV5-4 few CASSPNPKDSRGGYTF TGTGCCAGCAGCCCCAACCCAAAGGACAGCCGGGGGGGCTACACCTTC
TRBJ2-3 TRBD1 TRBV7-9 - CASSLGDRGPDTQYF TGTGCCAGCAGCTTAGGGGACAGAGGGCCAGATACGCAGTATTTT
TRBJ1-1 TRBD1 TRBV10-1 - CASSSGWTGNTEAFF TGCGCCAGCAGTTCGGGGTGGACAGGAAACACTGAAGCTTTCTTT
TRBJ2-7 TRBD2 TRBV6-6 - CASGSAGVDEQYF TGTGCCAGCGGGTCAGCGGGAGTCGACGAGCAGTACTTC
TRBJ2-1 TRBD2 TRBV5-1 - CASSLREGLRDEQFF TGCGCCAGCAGCTTGCGGGAGGGCCTCAGAGATGAGCAGTTCTTC
TRBJ1-4 TRBD1 TRBV4-3 - CASSQSIGGWNEKLFF TGCGCCAGCAGCCAATCCATAGGGGGCTGGAATGAAAAACTGTTTTTT
TRBJ2-6 - TRBV11-2 once CASSLDGNSGANVLTF TGTGCCAGCAGCTTGGACGGGAACTCTGGGGCCAACGTCCTGACTTTC
TRBJ2-7 - TRBV28 few CASSLWGSYEQYF TGTGCCAGCAGTTTATGGGGCAGCTACGAGCAGTACTTC
TRBJ1-1 - TRBV19 - CASSIWESFTSTEAFF TGTGCCAGTAGTATATGGGAGAGCTTCACGAGCACTGAAGCTTTCTTT
TRBJ2-3 - TRBV5-1 - CASSFRQTTDTQYF TGCGCCAGCAGCTTTAGGCAGACCACAGATACGCAGTATTTT
TRBJ1-4 - TRBV11-2 - CASSLVLGMNEKLFF TGTGCCAGCAGCTTAGTCCTGGGAATGAATGAAAAACTGTTTTTT
TRBJ2-3 TRBD2 TRBV9 - CASSPSGVTDTQYF TGTGCCAGCAGCCCAAGCGGGGTCACAGATACGCAGTATTTT
TRBJ2-1 - TRBV7-6 - CASSSRQETYNEQFF TGTGCCAGCAGCTCGAGACAGGAAACCTACAATGAGCAGTTCTTC
TRBJ1-5 - TRBV28 - CASSFVGDNQPQHF TGTGCCAGCAGTTTTGTAGGGGACAATCAGCCCCAGCATTTT
TRBJ2-7 - TRBV27 - CASSTQGYEQYF TGTGCCAGCAGTACACAGGGATACGAGCAGTACTTC
TRBJ1-1 TRBD1 TRBV28 - CASSSLWDRSMNTEAFF TGTGCCAGCAGTTCACTGTGGGACAGGTCCATGAACACTGAAGCTTTCTTT
TRBJ2-5 - TRBV6-5 - CASSQRREETQYF TGTGCCAGCAGTCAACGCAGGGAAGAGACCCAGTACTTC
TRBJ2-7 - TRBV2 - CATETVSYEQYF TGTGCCACTGAGACAGTTTCCTACGAGCAGTACTTC
TRBJ1-3 - TRBV28 - CASSTPAGNTIYF TGTGCCAGCAGCACCCCAGCTGGAAACACCATATATTTT
TRBJ2-6 TRBD1 TRBV6-1 - CASSERWTGVVSGANVLTF TGTGCCAGCAGTGAACGATGGACAGGGGTCGTCTCTGGGGCCAACGTCCTGACTTTC
TRBJ1-3 - TRBV11-2 - CASSLGGAVSGNTIYF TGTGCCAGCAGCTTGGGTGGGGCAGTCTCTGGAAACACCATATATTTT
TRBJ2-1 - TRBV9 once CASSENGVEDEQFF TGTGCCAGCAGCGAAAACGGGGTGGAGGATGAGCAGTTCTTC
TRBJ2-7 - TRBV27 once CASSLAGTATYEQYF TGTGCCAGCAGTTTGGCCGGGACGGCAACCTACGAGCAGTACTTC
TRBJ2-1 - TRBV10-3 - CAISESNDAAMQFF TGTGCCATCAGTGAGTCGAACGATGCTGCGATGCAGTTCTTC
TRBJ2-2 - TRBV2 large CASSEGRIAPGELFF TGTGCCAGCAGTGAGGGCAGGATTGCCCCCGGGGAGCTGTTTTTT
TRBJ2-1 - TRBV30 - CAWSVGPEQFF TGTGCCTGGAGTGTGGGACCCGAGCAGTTCTTC
TRBJ1-2 - TRBV6-5 few CASTPQGGGDGYTF TGTGCCAGCACCCCGCAAGGGGGTGGAGATGGCTACACCTTC
TRBJ1-1 - TRBV5-5 - CASSLGVRTNTEAFF TGTGCCAGCAGCTTGGGGGTCAGGACGAACACTGAAGCTTTCTTT
TRBJ1-1 TRBD1 TRBV14 once CASSPLTGDERGRTEAFF TGTGCCAGCAGCCCTTTAACAGGGGATGAACGGGGACGCACTGAAGCTTTCTTT